These 26 T cell receptor beta chains were all obtained from the same sample, sequenced in a study of blood T cell repertoires in COVID-19 (TCRdb year 2020). The library relied on the immunoSEQ multiplex PCR assay. The source is immuneACCESS, and TCRdb retained only in-frame sequences with V and J called. Part of the clones is not carried over; for the studies checked, unresolved V genes explain less than half of this, and the remainder is unexplained. The table for this sample lists roughly 280,000 clones; 75% to 90% of them were counted only once. Over 2% of the sample goes to the ten largest clones. Sequencing used PBMCs or T cells enriched from blood (not recorded which). The receptors stem from a woman aged 18-29 years who had recovered from COVID-19.

The chain is built from TRBV4-1 and TRBJ2-5; 10 bases fit TRBD2. J gave up 5 bases and V 1 base, and 19 bases lay outside the gene matches. Germline assignment: CDR1 MGHRA and CDR2 YSYEKL. CDR3 length: 20 amino acids. The CDR3 coding sequence is TGCGCCAGCAGCCAAGGTGGCGGGGTTGCAGCGGGGGGGCCAGGGGAGACCCAGTACTTC. Protein: CASSQGGGVAAGGPGETQYF.

The V and J genes are TRBV5-1 and TRBJ1-1; 7 nucleotides align to TRBD1. CDR1 is SGHRS and CDR2 is YFSETQ in the germline V gene. V shed 3 bases and J 4 bases; nucleotides not matched to a gene: 9. CDR3 length: 15 amino acids. The chain's CDR3 is CASSSSTGSVTEAFF. The CDR3 nucleotides read TGCGCCAGCAGCTCCTCGACAGGGAGCGTCACTGAAGCTTTCTTT. The variable domain in full, with the rest retrieved from reference TRBV5-1 and TRBJ1-1, is KAGVTQTPRYLIKTRGQQVTLSCSPISGHRSVSWYQQTPGQGLQFLFEYFSETQRNKGNFPGRFSGRQFSNSRSEMNVSTLELGDSALYLCASSSSTGSVTEAFFGQGTRLTVV.

In its sample, this clone was seen a few times. The chain joins TRBV4-1 to TRBJ1-6; no reliable D call. The germline V and J ends were trimmed by 1 base and 4 bases, with 5 bases remaining between them. The length of the CDR3 is 14 residues. Germline V gene lookup returns CDR1 MGHRA and CDR2 YSYEKL. CDR3 in amino acids: CASSQVQYNSPLHF. CDR3 DNA: TGCGCCAGCAGCCAAGTCCAATATAATTCACCCCTCCACTTT.

The chain carries TRBV2 and TRBJ1-1; TRBD1 might be the D (5 bases). V was shortened by 1 base and J by 5 bases, with 8 bases between the two germline ends. Per germline, CDR1 SNHLY and CDR2 FYNNEI. The CDR3 contains 13 residues. The CDR3 bases are TGTGCCAGCAGTGAAGTACGGGGGACTGAAGCTTTCTTT. Translating it yields CASSEVRGTEAFF.

The rearrangement uses TRBV3-1 (or the pseudogene TRBV3-2) and TRBJ2-1, with D possibly being TRBD2 (5 bases). Germline CDR1 LGHDT, CDR2 YNNKEL (reference sequence). The CDR3 length is 18 residues. The V end lost 2 bases, the J end lost 4 bases, and 21 bases lay between the germline ends. This CDR3 reads CASSQRGFGNSGYNEQFF. As DNA, the CDR3 is TGTGCCAGCAGCCAACGGGGTTTTGGGAATAGTGGGTACAATGAGCAGTTCTTC.

The rearrangement joins TRBV28 to TRBJ2-1; D might be TRBD2 (6 bases). Germline CDR1 reads MDHEN; CDR2 reads SYDVKM. The ends were cut back, 3 bases at V and 0 bases at J, with 15 bases in the middle. The CDR3 loop spans 17 amino acids. DNA of the CDR3: TGTGCCAGCAGTTTTTCCCCCGGGAGCCACTCCTACAATGAGCAGTTCTTC. It specifies CASSFSPGSHSYNEQFF.

J is TRBJ1-2 and V is TRBV24-1; D remains unclear. The CDR3 consists of 15 residues. In germline, CDR1 is KGHDR, CDR2 SFDVKD. V was shortened by 9 bases and J by 0 bases, with 16 bases between the two germline ends. The CDR3 region is CATLVIRPTNYGYTF. The CDR3 nucleotides read TGTGCCACCCTAGTCATAAGACCTACTAACTATGGCTACACCTTC.

Points on this clone: The sample carries other DNA sequences with the same CDR3. The chain recombines TRBV5-1 with TRBJ2-6; unclear D gene. The CDR3 totals 14 residues. Germline V lookup: CDR1 SGHRS, CDR2 YFSETQ. V lost 0 bases and J 2 bases, leaving 3 bases between the germline ends. CDR3 coding DNA: TGCGCCAGCAGCTTGGCCACTGGGGCCAACGTCCTGACTTTC. This sequence encodes CASSLATGANVLTF.

This rearrangement joins TRBV14 to TRBJ1-1; D not resolved. The CDR3 has 12 amino acids. Looked up from germline, CDR1 is SGHDN and CDR2 is FVKESK. V was cut by 2 bases and J by 8 bases, with 9 bases left in between. CDR3 sequence reads: CASSQLVSEAFF. The CDR3 coding sequence is TGTGCCAGCAGCCAATTAGTCTCGGAAGCTTTCTTT.

Concerning this clone itself: The same CDR3 arises from other DNA sequences in this sample as well. This sequence joins TRBV7-9 and TRBJ2-7; 8 nucleotides line up with TRBD2. Germline CDR1 reads SEHNR; CDR2 reads FQNEAQ (reference sequence). With V trimmed by 5 bases and J by 3 bases, 6 bases remained unmatched. The CDR3 runs 14 residues. Here the CDR3 DNA reads TGTGCCAGCAGCCCCAGCGGGGGAATCTACGAGCAGTACTTC. As protein: CASSPSGGIYEQYF.

The chain recombines TRBV5-1 with TRBJ2-6, with 9 bases lining up with TRBD1. V gave up 4 bases and J gave up 2 bases; unmatched junction bases: 7. The CDR3 has 17 amino acids. Germline CDR1 reads SGHRS; CDR2 reads YFSETQ. CDR3: CASSGTGIAAGANVLTF. The CDR3 nucleotides are TGCGCCAGCAGCGGGACAGGGATTGCCGCTGGGGCCAACGTCCTGACTTTC.

The rearrangement joins TRBV6-5 to TRBJ2-2, with 7 bases identical to TRBD1. Germline V CDR1 and CDR2: MNHEY, SVGAGI. The length of the CDR3 is 14 residues. The junction had 4 bases not matched to a gene; V was cut back by 6 bases and J by 3 bases. The chain's CDR3 is CASRRDSDTGELFF. CDR3 nucleotides: TGTGCCAGCAGACGGGACAGCGACACCGGGGAGCTGTTTTTT.

This clone was seen only once. The chain has TRBV29-1 and TRBJ1-1; D possibly corresponds to TRBD1 (5 bases). Germline CDR1 SQVTM, CDR2 ANQGSEA. This CDR3 contains 12 residues. V lost 7 bases to trimming and J lost 1 base, with 10 bases between them. CDR3: CSAGRGNTEAFF. The CDR3 DNA is TGCAGCGCGGGACGGGGGAACACTGAAGCTTTCTTT. Full variable domain (missing parts from reference TRBV29-1 and TRBJ1-1): SAVISQKPSRDICQRGTSLTIQCQVDSQVTMMFWYRQQPGQSLTLIATANQGSEATYESGFVIDKFPISRPNLTFSTLTVSNMSPEDSSIYLCSAGRGNTEAFFGQGTRLTVV.

The chain carries TRBV3-1 (or the pseudogene TRBV3-2) and TRBJ1-1; D is ambiguous. The germline V gene has CDR1 LGHDT and CDR2 YNNKEL (reference sequence). The CDR3 totals 12 residues. V lost 2 bases and J 10 bases, leaving 11 bases between the germline ends. CDR3 in DNA: TGTGCCAGCAGCCAAACAGAGGGCGCAGCTTTCTTT. Its protein product is CASSQTEGAAFF.

DNA for the CDR3: TGTGCCAGCAGCCAAGGTATTGGCTACACCTTC. This translates into CASSQGIGYTF. This chain joins TRBV3-1 (or the pseudogene TRBV3-2) and TRBJ1-2; no clear D. The CDR3 totals 11 residues. Germline CDR1 LGHDT, CDR2 YNNKEL (reference sequence). With 1 base removed from V and 7 bases from J, the gap between germline ends came to 4 bases.

This clone was detected a few times. This chain connects TRBV6-5 to TRBJ1-1, with 8 bases that match TRBD1. CDR3 size: 13 residues. V dropped 4 bases and J dropped 6; count of bases not matched to a gene: 4. Germline V lookup: CDR1 MNHEY, CDR2 SVGAGI. The CDR3 loop is CASSWTGSSEAFF. The CDR3 region has the DNA TGTGCCAGCAGTTGGACAGGGAGCTCTGAAGCTTTCTTT.

The chain joins TRBV13 to TRBJ2-5; 12 nucleotides align to TRBD2. CDR1 is PRHDT, CDR2 FYEKMQ, per germline (reference sequence). CDR3 length equals 14 residues. V lost 4 bases and J lost 5; bases outside the gene matches: 2. The CDR3 nucleotides are TGTGCCAGCAGCTCGGGACTAGCGGGTGAGACCCAGTACTTC. It translates to CASSSGLAGETQYF. Complete variable domain (other parts from reference TRBV13 and TRBJ2-5): AAGVIQSPRHLIKEKRETATLKCYPIPRHDTVYWYQQGPGQDPQFLISFYEKMQSDKGSIPDRFSAQQFSDYHSELNMSSLELGDSALYFCASSSGLAGETQYFGPGTRLLVL.

V and J are TRBV7-3 and TRBJ1-1; the D gene is possibly TRBD1 (5 bases). Trimming cost V 5 bases and J 6 bases, with 16 bases left between them. The germline CDR1 and CDR2 sequences are SGHTA and FQGTGA. The length of the CDR3 is 14 residues. The CDR3 nucleotides are TGTGCCAGCAGCCCCGACAGCCGAACCGCTGAAGCTTTCTTT. It specifies CASSPDSRTAEAFF.

This chain uses TRBV4-1 with TRBJ2-7, with 11 bases identical to TRBD2. Germline CDR1 is MGHRA and CDR2 is YSYEKL. The CDR3 has 18 residues. J was trimmed by 0 bases and V by 4 bases; bases with no gene match: 11. This CDR3 reads CASSPTDYSGGDSYEQYF. Here the CDR3 DNA reads TGCGCCAGCAGCCCGACCGATTATAGCGGGGGGGACTCCTACGAGCAGTACTTC.

The J gene is TRBJ1-4, the V gene TRBV27, with 8 bases that match TRBD1. CDR1 and CDR2 (germline): MNHEY, SMNVEV (reference sequence). J gave up 8 bases and V 5 bases, and 7 bases lay outside the gene matches. The CDR3 totals 14 residues. The CDR3 DNA reads as TGTGCCAGCAGTCGGACAGGGTTAAGAGAAAAACTGTTTTTT. Its protein product is CASSRTGLREKLFF.

The rearrangement joins TRBV6-5 to TRBJ1-2; D gene uncertain. Trimming left V 2 bases short and J 0 bases short, with 7 bases between. CDR1 and CDR2 from the germline V gene are MNHEY and SVGAGI. The CDR3 totals 14 residues. CDR3 region: CASSYRTTNYGYTF. As DNA, the CDR3 is TGTGCCAGCAGTTACAGAACAACTAACTATGGCTACACCTTC.

This chain joins TRBV11-2 and TRBJ1-4; 8 positions match TRBD1. Germline CDR1 SGHAT, CDR2 FQNNGV. CDR3 length equals 14 residues. With 5 bases clipped from V and 7 bases from J, the junction kept 6 bases outside the gene matches. The CDR3 nucleotides read TGTGCCAGCAGCCAAGGGACAGGAGTTGAAAAACTGTTTTTT. Its protein is CASSQGTGVEKLFF.

The chain employs TRBV4-2 and TRBJ2-3; unclear D gene. The germline gives CDR1 LGHNA, CDR2 YNFKEQ. V lost 4 bases and J lost 3, with 14 bases in between. The CDR3 extends over 15 amino acids. The CDR3 coding sequence is TGTGCCAGCAGCCTCATCGGTCGAGAGACAGATACGCAGTATTTT. Protein sequence: CASSLIGRETDTQYF.

The V and J genes are TRBV5-1 and TRBJ2-3; TRBD2 aligns across 10 bases. Germline V lookup: CDR1 SGHRS, CDR2 YFSETQ. The CDR3 runs 16 residues. After removal of 5 bases from V and 0 bases from J, the junction contained 6 bases not matched to a gene. This CDR3 is CASRPALAGSTDTQYF. The CDR3 DNA sequence: TGCGCCAGCAGGCCCGCACTAGCGGGGAGCACAGATACGCAGTATTTT.

The genes are TRBV5-1 and TRBJ2-1; TRBD1 matches at 11 bases. Germline CDR1 and CDR2: SGHRS and YFSETQ. CDR3 length: 15 amino acids. With V trimmed by 4 bases and J by 3 bases, 3 bases remained unmatched. The CDR3 reads CASSRGTGGYNEQFF. The CDR3, as DNA: TGCGCCAGCAGCCGTGGGACAGGGGGCTACAATGAGCAGTTCTTC.

The chain uses TRBV7-9 and TRBJ2-5, with 10 bases identical to TRBD2. The CDR3 sequence is 15 residues long. Per germline, CDR1 SEHNR and CDR2 FQNEAQ (reference sequence). V dropped 5 bases and J dropped 5; count of bases not matched to a gene: 8. CDR3 loop: CASSLRTSGDETQYF. As DNA, the CDR3 is TGTGCCAGCAGCCTGAGAACTAGCGGGGACGAGACCCAGTACTTC.